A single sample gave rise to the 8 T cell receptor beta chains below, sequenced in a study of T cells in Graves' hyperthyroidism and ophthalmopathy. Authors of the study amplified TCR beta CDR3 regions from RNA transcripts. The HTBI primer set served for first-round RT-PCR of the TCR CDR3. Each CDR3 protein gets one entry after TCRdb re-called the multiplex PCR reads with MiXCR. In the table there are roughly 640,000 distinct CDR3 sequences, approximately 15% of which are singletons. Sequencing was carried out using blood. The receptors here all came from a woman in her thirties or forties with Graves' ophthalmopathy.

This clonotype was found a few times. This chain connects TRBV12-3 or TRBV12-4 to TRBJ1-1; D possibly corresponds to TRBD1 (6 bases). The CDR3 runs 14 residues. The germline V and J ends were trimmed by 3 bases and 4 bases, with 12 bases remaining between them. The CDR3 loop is CASSFSSGVTEAFF. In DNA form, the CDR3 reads TGTGCCAGCAGTTTTTCTTCAGGGGTCACTGAAGCTTTCTTT.

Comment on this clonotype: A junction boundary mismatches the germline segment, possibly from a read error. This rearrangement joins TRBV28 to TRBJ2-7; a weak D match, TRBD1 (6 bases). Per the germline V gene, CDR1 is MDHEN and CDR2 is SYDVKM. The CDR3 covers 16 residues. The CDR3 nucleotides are TGCGCCAGCAGCCAGACCGGGACGCCACAGGGCTACGAGCAGTACTTC. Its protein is CASSQTGTPQGYEQYF.

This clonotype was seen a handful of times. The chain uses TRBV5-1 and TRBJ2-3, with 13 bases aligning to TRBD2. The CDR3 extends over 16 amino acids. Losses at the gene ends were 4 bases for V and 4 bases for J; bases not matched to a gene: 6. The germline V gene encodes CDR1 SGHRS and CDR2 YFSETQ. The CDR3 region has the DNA TGCGCCAGCAGCCCCGGACTAGCGGGAGATGCAGATACGCAGTATTTT. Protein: CASSPGLAGDADTQYF.

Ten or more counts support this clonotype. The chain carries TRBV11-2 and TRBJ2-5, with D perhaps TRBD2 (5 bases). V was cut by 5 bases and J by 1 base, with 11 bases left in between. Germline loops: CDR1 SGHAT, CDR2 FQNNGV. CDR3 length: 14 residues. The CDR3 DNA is TGTGCCAGCAGCCTGGGGAGCCTCCAAGAGACCCAGTACTTC. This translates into CASSLGSLQETQYF.

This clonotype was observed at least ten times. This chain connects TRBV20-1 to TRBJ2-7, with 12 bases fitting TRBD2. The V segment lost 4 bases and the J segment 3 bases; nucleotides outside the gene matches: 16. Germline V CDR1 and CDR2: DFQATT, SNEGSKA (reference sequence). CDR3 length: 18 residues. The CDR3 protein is CSATLGTSGQLGIYEQYF. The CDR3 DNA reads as TGCAGTGCTACCTTAGGGACTAGCGGGCAACTGGGAATCTACGAGCAGTACTTC.

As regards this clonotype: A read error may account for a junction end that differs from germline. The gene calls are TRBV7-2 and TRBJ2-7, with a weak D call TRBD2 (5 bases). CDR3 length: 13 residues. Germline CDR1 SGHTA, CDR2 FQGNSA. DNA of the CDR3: TGTGCCAGCGGCTTAGCGCGTTACCACGAGCAGTACTTC. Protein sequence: CASGLARYHEQYF. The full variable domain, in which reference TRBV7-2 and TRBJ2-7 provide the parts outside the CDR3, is GAGVSQSPSNKVTEKGKDVELRCDPISGHTALYWYRQSLGQGLEFLIYFQGNSAPDKSGLPSDRFSAERTGGSVSTLTIQRTQQEDSAVYLCASGLARYHEQYFGPGTRLTVT.

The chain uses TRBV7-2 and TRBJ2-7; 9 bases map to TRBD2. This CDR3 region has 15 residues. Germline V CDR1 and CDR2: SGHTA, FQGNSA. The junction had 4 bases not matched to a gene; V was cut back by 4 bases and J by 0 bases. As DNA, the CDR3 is TGTGCCAGCAGCTCCGGACTAGCGAGCTCCTACGAGCAGTACTTC. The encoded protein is CASSSGLASSYEQYF.

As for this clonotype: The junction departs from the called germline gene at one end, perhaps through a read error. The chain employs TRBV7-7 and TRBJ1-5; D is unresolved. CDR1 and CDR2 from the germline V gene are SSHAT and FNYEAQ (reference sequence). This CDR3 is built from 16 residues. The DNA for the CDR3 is TGTGCTAGCAGCTTAGGCCCCGGGGTTAGCAATCAGCCCCAGCATTTT. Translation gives CASSLGPGVSNQPQHF.